Listed here are 24 T cell receptor beta chains from one sample, sequenced in a study of cytomegalovirus exposure and HLA in healthy donors. The PCR was carried out with 60 Vbeta primers and 13 Jbeta primers. The repertoire was sequenced with immunoSEQ multiplex PCR; TCRdb's copy has only in-frame clones and lacks some. This sample has over 70,000 clones, with 65% to 70% found just once. Sequenced: PBMCs. The origin of the receptors is a man aged 35 to 55 in good health and CMV-seropositive.

The chain is built from TRBV27 and TRBJ1-5; 7 positions agree with TRBD1. The germline V gene has CDR1 MNHEY and CDR2 SMNVEV (reference sequence). Losses at the gene ends were 4 bases for V and 11 bases for J; bases not matched to a gene: 14. There are 15 residues in the CDR3. The CDR3 nucleotides read TGTGCCAGCAGTTCTACCGGGACAGCATTCAGGACCCAGCATTTT. It translates to CASSSTGTAFRTQHF.

The rearrangement joins TRBV2 to TRBJ2-2; D uncertain. Germline CDR1 reads SNHLY; CDR2 reads FYNNEI. Deletions cut 3 bases from V and 3 bases from J, with 11 bases between. The CDR3 length is 15 residues. The CDR3 DNA is TGTGCCAGCAGTGAGTCGTCCCAGTACACCGGGGAGCTGTTTTTT. Its translation is CASSESSQYTGELFF.

J is TRBJ2-5 and V is TRBV7-2, with 9 bases lining up with TRBD1. This CDR3 spans 15 amino acids. Germline V gene lookup returns CDR1 SGHTA and CDR2 FQGNSA. Trimming removed 0 bases from V and 6 bases from J; junction bases left unmatched: 5. The CDR3 loop reads CASSLARGQGKTQYF. As DNA, the CDR3 is TGTGCCAGCAGCTTAGCGAGGGGACAGGGAAAGACCCAGTACTTC.

V gene TRBV5-8 combines with J gene TRBJ2-3, with D tentatively TRBD2 (5 bases). The CDR3 extends over 13 amino acids. CDR1 and CDR2 (germline): SGHTS, YDEGEE. The V gene lost 6 bases and the J gene lost 5 bases, with 13 bases spanning the gap. The CDR3 nucleotides are TGTGCCAGCAAGGACTTCTGGGGAGATACGCAGTATTTT. Its protein is CASKDFWGDTQYF.

This chain joins TRBV4-3 and TRBJ1-6, with D tentatively TRBD1 (5 bases). Germline values: CDR1 LGHNA, CDR2 YSLEER. The CDR3 is 15 amino acids. Trimming took off 0 bases at V and 10 bases at J, with 13 bases between the two ends. The CDR3 is CASSQDLWTSSPLHF. The CDR3 DNA reads as TGCGCCAGCAGCCAAGATCTCTGGACATCCTCACCCCTCCACTTT.

The gene calls are TRBV6-5 and TRBJ2-1, with 7 nucleotides matching TRBD2. The V gene's germline CDR1 is MNHEY and CDR2 SVGAGI. The CDR3 sequence is 14 residues long. Losses at the gene ends were 2 bases for V and 8 bases for J; bases not matched to a gene: 6. The CDR3 loop reads CASSYAGVVDEQFF. The CDR3 DNA is TGTGCCAGCAGTTACGCGGGAGTGGTTGATGAGCAGTTCTTC.

The CDR3 bases are TGCAGCGTTGAGGACAGGGGGCGAGAAGATACGCAGTATTTT. It yields the protein CSVEDRGREDTQYF. The chain employs TRBV29-1 and TRBJ2-3, with 11 nucleotides matching TRBD1. J gave up 5 bases and V 3 bases, and 4 bases lay outside the gene matches. CDR1 is SQVTM and CDR2 is ANQGSEA in the germline V gene. The CDR3 consists of 14 residues.

The rearrangement links TRBV15 to TRBJ1-2; D is perhaps TRBD1 (5 bases). Looked up from germline, CDR1 is LNHNV and CDR2 is YYDKDF (reference sequence). This CDR3 region has 16 residues. The germline V and J ends were trimmed by 3 bases and 4 bases, with 18 bases remaining between them. Here the CDR3 DNA reads TGTGCCACCAGCAGCCAGAGTCAGGGAATCCTCTATGGCTACACCTTC. This encodes CATSSQSQGILYGYTF.

The rearrangement joins TRBV15 to TRBJ1-5, with 12 bases matching TRBD1. The CDR3 loop spans 16 amino acids. V gave up 1 base and J gave up 6 bases; unmatched junction bases: 4. Germline V gene lookup returns CDR1 LNHNV and CDR2 YYDKDF (reference sequence). The CDR3 sequence: CATSRGRDRGLQPQHF. The CDR3 bases are TGTGCCACCAGCAGAGGTCGGGACAGGGGGCTTCAGCCCCAGCATTTT.

This clone was seen only a few times. The sample contains more than one DNA sequence encoding this CDR3. This chain links TRBV6-5 with TRBJ1-6; D unresolved. The CDR3 totals 16 residues. Trimming left V 2 bases short and J 6 bases short, with 14 bases between. CDR1 is MNHEY, CDR2 SVGAGI, per germline. This CDR3 is CASSYQKPPSNSPLHF. The CDR3 coding sequence is TGTGCCAGCAGTTACCAAAAGCCTCCGAGTAATTCACCCCTCCACTTT.

By share, this clone counts as medium-sized (0.01 to 0.1%). The chain joins TRBV18 to TRBJ2-1; 9 bases match TRBD2. CDR3 length: 14 residues. Germline CDR1 KGHSH, CDR2 LQKENI. V gave up 3 bases and J gave up 8 bases; unmatched junction bases: 5. The CDR3 is CASSPGGGAHEQFF. DNA for the CDR3: TGTGCCAGCTCACCGGGCGGGGGGGCCCATGAGCAGTTCTTC.

This clone was picked up a small number of times. The rearrangement links TRBV5-1 to TRBJ1-1, with TRBD1 as a possible D gene (5 bases). The CDR3 runs 13 residues. Trimming took off 3 bases at V and 1 base at J, with 7 bases between the two ends. The germline gives CDR1 SGHRS, CDR2 YFSETQ. The CDR3 DNA reads as TGCGCCAGCAGCTACAGGACGAACACTGAAGCTTTCTTT. This encodes CASSYRTNTEAFF.

This chain connects TRBV20-1 to TRBJ1-1; possibly TRBD1 for D (5 bases). Germline V gene data show CDR1 as DFQATT and CDR2 as SNEGSKA (reference sequence). The V end lost 6 bases, the J end lost 3 bases, and 8 bases lay between the germline ends. The CDR3 covers 11 residues. This CDR3 reads CSAGGDTEAFF. The CDR3 region has the DNA TGCAGTGCGGGGGGGGACACTGAAGCTTTCTTT.

This chain joins TRBV10-3 and TRBJ1-2, with D unresolved. V was clipped by 5 bases and J by 8 bases, with 24 bases between them. Germline CDR1 ENHRY, CDR2 SYGVKD. The CDR3 length is 16 residues. The CDR3, as DNA: TGTGCCATCAGTCCTCTAGAGTATGGGAGTTCGATGGGCTACACCTTC. Its translation is CAISPLEYGSSMGYTF.

This clone showed up just a few times. The chain employs TRBV2 and TRBJ1-1; 7 bases are shared with TRBD1. With 0 bases clipped from V and 7 bases from J, the junction kept 8 bases outside the gene matches. Per the germline V gene, CDR1 is SNHLY and CDR2 is FYNNEI. The CDR3 has 15 residues. This CDR3 reads CASSEARQGLGEAFF. CDR3 coding DNA: TGTGCCAGCAGTGAAGCCCGACAGGGTTTGGGTGAAGCTTTCTTT.

The rearrangement uses TRBV5-4 and TRBJ2-7, with 8 bases identical to TRBD1. The CDR3 spans 16 residues. Germline values: CDR1 SGHNT, CDR2 YYREEE (reference sequence). The ends lost 4 bases at V and 3 bases at J; junction bases unmatched: 12. This chain's CDR3 is CASSPPPGGGFYEQYF. In DNA, the CDR3 is TGTGCCAGCAGCCCCCCCCCAGGGGGCGGATTCTACGAGCAGTACTTC.

The chain has TRBV11-2 and TRBJ1-2; a weak D match, TRBD1 (5 bases). The CDR3 is 15 amino acids. Germline CDR1 is SGHAT and CDR2 is FQNNGV. V lost 1 base and J lost 5, with 14 bases in between. In nucleotides, the CDR3 is TGTGCCAGCAGCTTAGCCCAGGGTCCCTTTTATGGCTACACCTTC. The encoded protein is CASSLAQGPFYGYTF.

V usage is TRBV5-6 and J usage is TRBJ2-3; D gene ambiguous. The CDR3 totals 13 residues. Germline values: CDR1 SGHDT, CDR2 YYEEEE. Trimming took 2 bases from V and 0 from J, leaving 4 bases between them. The CDR3 spells CASSFYSTDTQYF. The CDR3 nucleotides read TGTGCCAGCAGCTTCTATAGCACAGATACGCAGTATTTT.

J is TRBJ2-2 and V is TRBV5-6, with D maybe TRBD1 (6 bases). From germline, CDR1 is SGHDT and CDR2 YYEEEE. Deletions cut 0 bases from V and 11 bases from J, with 11 bases between. The CDR3 runs to 13 residues. The CDR3 bases are TGTGCCAGCAGCTTGGACAGGGCAGGAGAGCTGTTTTTT. Translated, it gives CASSLDRAGELFF.

The rearrangement joins TRBV29-1 to TRBJ1-1; tentative D call: TRBD1 (6 bases). The V gene lost 3 bases and the J gene lost 1 base, with 9 bases spanning the gap. CDR3 length: 13 amino acids. Germline CDR1 SQVTM, CDR2 ANQGSEA. The CDR3 nucleotides are TGCAGCGTTGAGGTGGGGGCGAACACTGAAGCTTTCTTT. This gives the protein CSVEVGANTEAFF.

This clone was detected a few times. This chain links TRBV30 with TRBJ1-2, with no clear D. V was shortened by 3 bases and J by 2 bases, with 4 bases between the two germline ends. Germline lookup yields CDR1 GTSNPN and CDR2 SVGIG (reference sequence). The CDR3 consists of 11 residues. The CDR3 spells CAWRLNYGYTF. Here the CDR3 DNA reads TGTGCCTGGAGGCTAAACTATGGCTACACCTTC.

This sequence joins TRBV28 and TRBJ1-1; D not resolved. Germline loops: CDR1 MDHEN, CDR2 SYDVKM. Trimming pared 1 base from V and 1 base from J, leaving 10 bases between. The CDR3 contains 15 residues. This CDR3 reads CASSLSNTRNTEAFF. The CDR3 DNA is TGTGCCAGCAGTTTATCTAACACTAGGAACACTGAAGCTTTCTTT.

The chain carries TRBV14 and TRBJ2-1; TRBD2 aligns across 11 bases. Germline CDR1 SGHDN, CDR2 FVKESK. V lost 5 bases to trimming and J lost 4 bases; unmatched junction nucleotides: 16. This CDR3 has 19 amino acids. CDR3 sequence: CASSKPQNILAGGYNEQFF. The CDR3 nucleotides are TGTGCCAGCAGCAAGCCCCAAAATATCCTAGCGGGGGGTTACAATGAGCAGTTCTTC.

This clone occurred a few times. The chain has TRBV2 and TRBJ2-1, with 7 bases fitting TRBD2. The CDR3 spans 14 residues. V lost 4 bases, J lost 4 bases, and 4 bases stayed unmatched. Germline V gene sequence: CDR1 SNHLY, CDR2 FYNNEI. The chain's CDR3 is CASSGLAEYNEQFF. CDR3 sequence (DNA): TGTGCCAGCAGTGGCCTAGCGGAGTACAATGAGCAGTTCTTC.